This T cell receptor beta chain was captured by sequencing in a study of T cell changes during pregnancy in multiple sclerosis. Here immunoSEQ multiplex PCR was the method, and the copy in TCRdb shows in-frame clones only, minus some. The sample yields fewer than 45,000 clones, approximately 90% seen once. The germline V and J ends were trimmed by 7 bases and 2 bases, with 11 bases remaining between them. The CDR3 runs to 14 residues. The germline gives CDR1 LNHDA, CDR2 SQIVND (reference sequence). This receptor was taken from a female donor with multiple sclerosis, enrolled in a pregnancy study. The source was CD8+ T cells from peripheral blood mononuclear cells, collected in the third trimester of pregnancy. V is TRBV19 and J is TRBJ1-4; possible D gene TRBD1, 5 bases. CDR3 bases: TGTGCCAGTACCCCCAGGGCCACTAATGAAAAACTGTTTTTT. Its protein product is CASTPRATNEKLFF.